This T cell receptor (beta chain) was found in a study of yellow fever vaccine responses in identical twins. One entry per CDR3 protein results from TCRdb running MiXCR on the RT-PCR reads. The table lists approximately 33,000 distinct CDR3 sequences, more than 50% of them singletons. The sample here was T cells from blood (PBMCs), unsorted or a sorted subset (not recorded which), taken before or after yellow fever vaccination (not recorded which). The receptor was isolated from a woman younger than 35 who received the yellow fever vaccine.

CDR3 sequence reads: CASRPGKAGNTIYF. The CDR3 DNA sequence: TGCGCCAGCAGGCCAGGGAAGGCTGGAAACACCATATATTTT. The V call is TRBV10-1, the J call TRBJ1-3, with D perhaps TRBD1 (5 bases). Trimming stripped 6 bases from V and 2 bases from J, with 11 bases between. CDR1 WNHNN and CDR2 SYGVQD come from the germline V gene (reference sequence). The CDR3 length is 14 residues.